Presented here are 2 T cell receptor beta chains from one specimen sequenced in a study of T-cell reconstitution after alpha-beta-depleted transplantation in children. A library of TCRbeta sequences, prepared with unique molecular identifiers, was generated. One entry per CDR3 protein, called by TCRdb with MiXCR from the PCR reads. The data contain 600,000 to 700,000 distinct CDR3 sequences, roughly 17% of them singletons. This specimen consisted of PBMCs from the stem cell graft donor, obtained from the stem cell graft. The receptors were sampled from a human donor who donated a stem cell graft to a child with acute myeloid leukemia.

The table lists this clonotype with a few counts. The V gene is TRBV28, the J gene TRBJ1-2, with a weak D call TRBD1 (6 bases). Germline lookup yields CDR1 MDHEN and CDR2 SYDVKM. V lost 8 bases and J lost 0, with 22 bases in between. This CDR3 has 17 amino acids. This chain's CDR3 is CASGKRQGTSSNYGYTF. The CDR3 DNA reads as TGTGCCAGCGGAAAGAGGCAGGGGACTTCCTCTAACTATGGCTACACCTTC.

This clonotype occurred many times. The rearrangement uses TRBV7-2 and TRBJ1-2; 8 positions match TRBD1. Germline V gene sequence: CDR1 SGHTA, CDR2 FQGNSA. This CDR3 is 15 amino acids long. With 5 bases clipped from V and 2 bases from J, the junction kept 7 bases outside the gene matches. This CDR3 reads CASSPGTGRNYGYTF. The CDR3 nucleotides are TGTGCCAGCAGCCCTGGGACAGGTAGAAACTATGGCTACACCTTC.